This TCR beta chain is drawn from a study of blood T cell repertoires in COVID-19. On the study more broadly: Donors in the United States, Italy and Spain gave samples during acute or convalescent COVID-19. T cells, B-cell-depleted T cells, or PBMCs supplied cDNA or gDNA.

How the authors handled the data: Estimation of nucleated cell counts relied on the amplification of reference gene primers. Generated by immunoSEQ multiplex PCR, the TCRdb table keeps only in-frame clones and is missing some. For V, J and clone size, that table is used; D and trimming come from the DNA. The sample includes approximately 29,000 clones, approximately 88% of them seen just once. V gave up 5 bases and J gave up 7 bases, with 11 bases separating them. Germline V gene data show CDR1 as MNHEY and CDR2 as SVGEGT. This CDR3 contains 12 residues. This clonotype was sampled from a man in his 70s with active COVID-19. This sequence joins TRBV6-2 or TRBV6-3 and TRBJ1-1; no definite D call. Sequenced sample: peripheral blood. CDR3 DNA: TGTGCCAGCAGTACCGCCCCAGGTGAAGCTTTCTTT. It translates to CASSTAPGEAFF.